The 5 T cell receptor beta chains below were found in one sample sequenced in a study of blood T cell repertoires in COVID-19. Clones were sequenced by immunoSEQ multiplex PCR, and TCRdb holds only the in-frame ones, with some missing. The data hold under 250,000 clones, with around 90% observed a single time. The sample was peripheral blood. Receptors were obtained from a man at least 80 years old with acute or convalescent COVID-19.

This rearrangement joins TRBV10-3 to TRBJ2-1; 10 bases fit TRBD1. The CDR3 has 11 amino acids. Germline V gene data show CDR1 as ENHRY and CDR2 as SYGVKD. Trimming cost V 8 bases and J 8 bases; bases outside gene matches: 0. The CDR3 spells CAIGTGDEQFF. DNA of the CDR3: TGTGCCATCGGGACAGGGGATGAGCAGTTCTTC.

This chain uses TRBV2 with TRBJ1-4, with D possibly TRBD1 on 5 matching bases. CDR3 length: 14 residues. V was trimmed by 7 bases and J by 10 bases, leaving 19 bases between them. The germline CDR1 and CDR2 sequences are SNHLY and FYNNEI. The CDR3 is CASTVGSGLGKLFF. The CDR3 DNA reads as TGTGCCAGCACGGTTGGTTCAGGGTTGGGAAAACTGTTTTTT.

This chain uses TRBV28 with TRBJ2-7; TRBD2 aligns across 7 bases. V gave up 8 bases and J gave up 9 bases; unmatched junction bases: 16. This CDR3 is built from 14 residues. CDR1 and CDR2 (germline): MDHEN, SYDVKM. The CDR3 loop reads CASWSGDRGYGQYF. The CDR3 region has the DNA TGTGCCAGCTGGAGCGGGGACCGAGGCTATGGGCAGTACTTC.

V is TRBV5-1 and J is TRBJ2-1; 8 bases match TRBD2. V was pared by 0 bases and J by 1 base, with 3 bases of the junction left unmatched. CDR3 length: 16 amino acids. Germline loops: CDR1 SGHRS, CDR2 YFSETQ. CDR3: CASSLEPSGSYNEQFF. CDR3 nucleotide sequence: TGCGCCAGCAGCTTGGAACCTAGCGGGTCCTACAATGAGCAGTTCTTC.

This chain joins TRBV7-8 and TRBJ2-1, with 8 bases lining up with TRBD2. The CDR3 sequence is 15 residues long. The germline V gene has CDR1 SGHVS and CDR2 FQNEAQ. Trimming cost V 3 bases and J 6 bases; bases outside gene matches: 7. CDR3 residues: CASSFRPAGGNEQFF. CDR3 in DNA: TGTGCCAGCAGCTTCCGACCGGCGGGGGGCAATGAGCAGTTCTTC.